The clone carrying this T cell receptor beta chain was detected once. What it binds is not known. With autoimmune disease history or systemic immunosuppression, patients were excluded. Germline CDR1 reads SGHNT; CDR2 reads YYREEE (reference sequence). The CDR3 consists of 15 residues. After removal of 4 bases from V and 5 bases from J, the junction contained 7 bases not matched to a gene. This record comes from a study of OX40 agonist ivuxolimab in advanced cancers. The wider study: Patient treatment consisted of intravenous ivuxolimab administration every 2 weeks at 0.01 to 10 mg/kg. Hepatocellular carcinoma, melanoma, renal cell or head and neck cancer occurred in dose-escalation patients.

General study results and limits: There was clonal expansion of CD4+ and CD8+ blood T cells by week 6 at 0.1 to 3.0 mg/kg.

Sequenced by immunoSEQ multiplex PCR; TCRdb stores in-frame clones only, minus some. Altogether approximately 82,000 clones are present, roughly 92% being singletons, with the ten largest covering about 0.7%. The TCR comes from an adult with an advanced solid tumor such as melanoma, head and neck, liver or kidney cancer. The sample was CD4+ or CD8+ T cells sorted from blood, taken in a trial of the OX40 agonist ivuxolimab. This chain connects TRBV5-4 to TRBJ2-5; TRBD2 matches at 11 bases. The CDR3 coding sequence is TGTGCCAGCAGCCGCGGGGTAGCGGGGGGGGAGACCCAGTACTTC. Encoded protein: CASSRGVAGGETQYF.